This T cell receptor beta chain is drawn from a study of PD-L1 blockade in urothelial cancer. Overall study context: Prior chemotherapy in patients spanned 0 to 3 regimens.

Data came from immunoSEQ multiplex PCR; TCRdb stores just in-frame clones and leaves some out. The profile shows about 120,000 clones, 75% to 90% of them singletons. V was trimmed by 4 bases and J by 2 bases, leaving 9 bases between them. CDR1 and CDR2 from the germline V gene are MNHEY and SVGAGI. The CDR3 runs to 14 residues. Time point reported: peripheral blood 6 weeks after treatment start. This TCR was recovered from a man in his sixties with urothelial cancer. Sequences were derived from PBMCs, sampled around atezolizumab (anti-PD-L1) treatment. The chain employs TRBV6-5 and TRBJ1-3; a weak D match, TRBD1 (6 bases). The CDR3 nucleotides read TGTGCCAGCAGTTTGCAGGGGACTGGAAACACCATATATTTT. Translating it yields CASSLQGTGNTIYF.